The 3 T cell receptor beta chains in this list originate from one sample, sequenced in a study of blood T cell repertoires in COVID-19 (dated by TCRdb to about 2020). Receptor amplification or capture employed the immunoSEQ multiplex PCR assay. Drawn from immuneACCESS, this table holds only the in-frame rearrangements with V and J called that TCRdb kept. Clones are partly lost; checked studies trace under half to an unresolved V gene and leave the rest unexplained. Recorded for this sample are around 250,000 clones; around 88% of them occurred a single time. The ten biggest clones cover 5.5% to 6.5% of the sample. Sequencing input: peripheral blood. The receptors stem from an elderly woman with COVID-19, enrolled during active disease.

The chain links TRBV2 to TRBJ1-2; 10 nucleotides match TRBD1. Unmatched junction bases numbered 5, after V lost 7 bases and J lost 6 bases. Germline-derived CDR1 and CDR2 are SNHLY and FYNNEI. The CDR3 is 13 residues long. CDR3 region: CASKGQGKNGYTF. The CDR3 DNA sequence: TGTGCCAGCAAGGGACAGGGGAAGAATGGCTACACCTTC.

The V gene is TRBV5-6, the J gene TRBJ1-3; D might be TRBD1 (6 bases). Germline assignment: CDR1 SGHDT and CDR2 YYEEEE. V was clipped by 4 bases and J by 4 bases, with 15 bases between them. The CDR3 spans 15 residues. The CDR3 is CASSLTGPIGNTIYF. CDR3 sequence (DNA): TGTGCCAGCAGCCTGACAGGACCCATAGGAAACACCATATATTTT. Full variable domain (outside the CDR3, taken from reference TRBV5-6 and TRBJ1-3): DAGVTQSPTHLIKTRGQQVTLRCSPKSGHDTVSWYQQALGQGPQFIFQYYEEEERQRGNFPDRFSGHQFPNYSSELNVNALLLGDSALYLCASSLTGPIGNTIYFGEGSWLTVV.

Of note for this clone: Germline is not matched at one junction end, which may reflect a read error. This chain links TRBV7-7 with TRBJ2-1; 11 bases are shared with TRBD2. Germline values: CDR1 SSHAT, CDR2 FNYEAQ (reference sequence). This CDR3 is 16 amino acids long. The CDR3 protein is CASSLLAGDPYNEQFF. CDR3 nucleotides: TGTGCTAGCAGCTTACTAGCGGGGGACCCTTACAATGAGCAGTTCTTC.